This entry concerns a single T cell receptor beta chain. Genomic DNA of each subset was evenly split across several immunoSEQ plates. The method was immunoSEQ multiplex PCR; TCRdb's version includes in-frame clones alone and lacks a portion of them. The sample lists 1.6 million or so clones, less than 99% occurring once. This record belongs to a study of shared clonotypes between healthy human individuals. CDR1 and CDR2 (germline): SGHDN, FVKESK. The CDR3 totals 11 residues. Trimming stripped 3 bases from V and 7 bases from J, with 6 bases between. V and J are TRBV14 and TRBJ1-2; no reliable D call. This sequence was found in a man aged 25-45 years in good health. The sequencing input was naive CD4+ T cells sorted from blood. The subset was: CD45RA+ positively selected. CDR3 DNA sequence: TGTGCCAGCAGCCAGGGAAGTGGCTACACCTTC. The encoded protein is CASSQGSGYTF. The full variable domain, completed using reference TRBV14 and TRBJ1-2, is EAGVTQFPSHSVIEKGQTVTLRCDPISGHDNLYWYRRVMGKEIKFLLHFVKESKQDESGMPNNRFLAERTGGTYSTLKVQPAELEDSGVYFCASSQGSGYTFGSGTRLTVV.